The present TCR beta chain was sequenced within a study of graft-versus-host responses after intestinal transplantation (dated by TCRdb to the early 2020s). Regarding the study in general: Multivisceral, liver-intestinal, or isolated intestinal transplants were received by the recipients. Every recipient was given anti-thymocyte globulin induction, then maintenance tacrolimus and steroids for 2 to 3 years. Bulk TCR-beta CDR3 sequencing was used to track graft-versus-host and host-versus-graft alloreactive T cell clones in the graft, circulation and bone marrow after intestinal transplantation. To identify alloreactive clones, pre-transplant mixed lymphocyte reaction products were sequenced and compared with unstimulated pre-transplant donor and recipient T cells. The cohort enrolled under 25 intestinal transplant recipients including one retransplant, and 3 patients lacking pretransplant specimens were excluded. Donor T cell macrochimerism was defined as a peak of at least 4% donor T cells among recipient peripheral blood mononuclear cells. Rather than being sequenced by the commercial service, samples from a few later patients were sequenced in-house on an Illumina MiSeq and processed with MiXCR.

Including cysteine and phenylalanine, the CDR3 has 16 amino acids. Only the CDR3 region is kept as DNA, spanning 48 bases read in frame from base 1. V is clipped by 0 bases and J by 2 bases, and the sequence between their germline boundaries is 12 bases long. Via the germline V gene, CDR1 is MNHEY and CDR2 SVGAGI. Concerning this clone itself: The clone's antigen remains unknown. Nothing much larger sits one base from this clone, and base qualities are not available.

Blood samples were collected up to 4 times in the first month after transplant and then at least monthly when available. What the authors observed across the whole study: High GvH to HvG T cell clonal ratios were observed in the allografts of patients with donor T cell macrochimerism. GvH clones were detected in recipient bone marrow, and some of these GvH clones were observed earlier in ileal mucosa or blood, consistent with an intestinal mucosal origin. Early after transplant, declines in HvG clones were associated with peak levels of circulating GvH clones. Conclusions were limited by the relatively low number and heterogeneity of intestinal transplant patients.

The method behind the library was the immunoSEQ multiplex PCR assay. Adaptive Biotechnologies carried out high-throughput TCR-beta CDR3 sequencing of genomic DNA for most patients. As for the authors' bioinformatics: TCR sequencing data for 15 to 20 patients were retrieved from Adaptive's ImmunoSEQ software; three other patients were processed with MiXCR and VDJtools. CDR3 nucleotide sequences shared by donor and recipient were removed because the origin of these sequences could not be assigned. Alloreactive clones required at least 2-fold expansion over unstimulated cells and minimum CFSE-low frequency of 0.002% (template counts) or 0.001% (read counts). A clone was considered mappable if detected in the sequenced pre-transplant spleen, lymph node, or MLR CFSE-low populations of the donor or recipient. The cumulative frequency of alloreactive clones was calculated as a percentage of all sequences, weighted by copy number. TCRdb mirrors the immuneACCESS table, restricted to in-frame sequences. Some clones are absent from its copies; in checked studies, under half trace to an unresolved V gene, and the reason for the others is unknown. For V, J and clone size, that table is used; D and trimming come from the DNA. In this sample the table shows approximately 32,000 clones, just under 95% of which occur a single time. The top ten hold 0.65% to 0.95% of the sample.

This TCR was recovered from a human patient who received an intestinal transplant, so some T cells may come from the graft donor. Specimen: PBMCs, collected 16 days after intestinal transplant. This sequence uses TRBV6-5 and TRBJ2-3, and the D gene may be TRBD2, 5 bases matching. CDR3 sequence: CASSYSKEGATDTQYF. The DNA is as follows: TGTGCCAGCAGTTACTCGAAAGAGGGAGCCACAGATACGCAGTATTTT.